The clone carrying this T cell receptor (beta chain) was counted between two and nine times. Into CD45RA+ naive and CD45RA-negative memory subsets, the CD4+ cells were split. These data are taken from a study of shared clonotypes between healthy human individuals. V was clipped by 0 bases and J by 1 base, with 4 bases between them. Germline CDR1 and CDR2: SGHTA and FQGNSA. The CDR3 covers 14 residues. When replicate PCRs were run on sorted subsets, they used about 220 ng DNA, about 30,000 T cell genomes. TCRdb keeps only in-frame clones here, not all; method: immunoSEQ multiplex PCR. The data hold roughly 170,000 clones, with approximately 60% observed a single time.

This clonotype was sampled from a young man in good health. The material sequenced was memory CD4+ T cells sorted from blood. Noted subset: CD45RA-negative fraction. V is TRBV7-2 and J is TRBJ1-5; D unclear. CDR3 region: CASSLAVSNQPQHF. Here the CDR3 DNA reads TGTGCCAGCAGCTTAGCGGTAAGCAATCAGCCCCAGCATTTT.